Below are 26 T cell receptor beta chains sequenced from a single sample in a study of blood T cell repertoires in COVID-19. TCRdb's table, derived via immunoSEQ multiplex PCR, lists solely in-frame clones and lacks some. The sample lists some 320,000 clones, roughly 86% seen once, with 2.9% in the top ten. Material: PBMCs or T cells enriched from blood (not recorded which). Source of these receptors: a woman between 45 and 60 years old who had been exposed to COVID-19.

This chain links TRBV7-9 with TRBJ1-6; the match to TRBD1 covers 7 bases. Unmatched junction bases numbered 8, after V lost 11 bases and J lost 7 bases. Germline CDR1 reads SEHNR; CDR2 reads FQNEAQ (reference sequence). The length of the CDR3 is 13 residues. The CDR3 is CAAGTASNSPLHF. CDR3 in DNA: TGTGCCGCCGGGACAGCTTCCAATTCACCCCTCCACTTT.

This clone was picked up one time. The rearrangement links TRBV5-1 to TRBJ1-4, with D possibly being TRBD1 (5 bases). The CDR3 totals 15 residues. With 4 bases removed from V and 2 bases from J, the gap between germline ends came to 12 bases. The germline CDR1 and CDR2 sequences are SGHRS and YFSETQ. DNA of the CDR3: TGCGCCAGCAGCACCCAGGGTCATACTAATGAAAAACTGTTTTTT. Its translation is CASSTQGHTNEKLFF.

This rearrangement joins TRBV4-1 to TRBJ2-3; D gene unclear. CDR1 and CDR2 from the germline V gene are MGHRA and YSYEKL. V lost 1 base and J 6 bases, leaving 8 bases between the germline ends. This CDR3 contains 13 residues. The CDR3 DNA reads TGCGCCAGCAGCCAAGCCGCCGCGGATACGCAGTATTTT. It specifies CASSQAAADTQYF.

The genes are TRBV28 and TRBJ2-7; 7 bases fit TRBD1. Germline V CDR1 and CDR2: MDHEN, SYDVKM. V was clipped by 5 bases and J by 3 bases; unmatched bases: 4. The CDR3 runs to 13 residues. The CDR3 here is CASSRRDSYEQYF. DNA of the CDR3: TGTGCCAGCAGTCGCCGGGACAGCTACGAGCAGTACTTC.

The V call is TRBV5-1, the J call TRBJ2-2; a possible D gene is TRBD1 (5 bases). Trimming shortened V by 5 bases and J by 1 base, and 9 bases separated the two germline ends. CDR1 and CDR2 (germline): SGHRS, YFSETQ. This CDR3 is built from 14 residues. In DNA form, the CDR3 reads TGCGCCAGCAGACAGGACCGGAACACCGGGGAGCTGTTTTTT. This sequence encodes CASRQDRNTGELFF.

The CDR3 coding sequence is TGTGCCAGCAGCTCGTCGGGGGGGGTATATGAGACCCAGTACTTC. Protein sequence: CASSSSGGVYETQYF. The chain is built from TRBV5-4 and TRBJ2-5; 8 nucleotides agree with TRBD2. Germline V gene lookup returns CDR1 SGHNT and CDR2 YYREEE (reference sequence). V shed 3 bases and J 5 bases; nucleotides not matched to a gene: 9. The CDR3 has 15 residues.

This clone has a count of ten or more. The chain combines TRBV5-1 with TRBJ1-2; 8 bases line up with TRBD1. With V trimmed by 4 bases and J by 6 bases, 5 bases remained unmatched. Germline assignment: CDR1 SGHRS and CDR2 YFSETQ. This CDR3 has 13 residues. CDR3 protein: CASSQTGVDGYTF. In DNA, the CDR3 is TGCGCCAGCAGCCAGACAGGGGTCGATGGCTACACCTTC.

The chain joins TRBV29-1 to TRBJ1-2; D remains unclear. Germline values: CDR1 SQVTM, CDR2 ANQGSEA. CDR3 size: 12 residues. V lost 8 bases and J lost 2, with 12 bases in between. CDR3 loop: CSTGGGNYGYTF. Here the CDR3 DNA reads TGCAGCACCGGCGGAGGGAACTATGGCTACACCTTC.

CDR3 coding DNA: TGTGCCATCGGCGGTCTAGGAGAAAAACTGTTTTTT. Its translation: CAIGGLGEKLFF. The chain joins TRBV10-3 to TRBJ1-4; D ambiguous. This CDR3 is built from 12 residues. V was cut by 8 bases and J by 8 bases, with 12 bases left in between. Per the germline V gene, CDR1 is ENHRY and CDR2 is SYGVKD.

The count of this clone is one. The chain links TRBV28 to TRBJ2-7; TRBD1 matches 8 bases. Germline assignment: CDR1 MDHEN and CDR2 SYDVKM. CDR3 length: 17 residues. The V gene end was trimmed by 5 bases and the J gene end by 3 bases; junction bases not matched to a gene: 15. CDR3 coding DNA: TGTGCCAGCAGTGAACCCTTCGGGACAGGCCGTTTCTACGAGCAGTACTTC. Translating it yields CASSEPFGTGRFYEQYF. Drawing the rest from reference TRBV28 and TRBJ2-7, the complete variable domain is DVKVTQSSRYLVKRTGEKVFLECVQDMDHENMFWYRQDPGLGLRLIYFSYDVKMKEKGDIPEGYSVSREKKERFSLILESASTNQTSMYLCASSEPFGTGRFYEQYFGPGTRLTVT.

The V and J genes are TRBV9 and TRBJ2-3; tentatively, D is TRBD2 (6 bases). The CDR3 is 13 amino acids. Trimming removed 2 bases at V and 6 bases at J, with 10 bases between. Germline CDR1 reads SGDLS; CDR2 reads YYNGEE. The CDR3, as DNA: TGTGCCAGCAGCGTCGGGGGTGCGGATACGCAGTATTTT. Translation: CASSVGGADTQYF.

The chain employs TRBV4-2 and TRBJ2-3, with D possibly being TRBD2 (7 bases). Germline loops: CDR1 LGHNA, CDR2 YNFKEQ. V lost 4 bases and J lost 2, with 16 bases in between. The CDR3 is 16 residues long. The CDR3 sequence is CASSPRAGAYTDTQYF. DNA of the CDR3: TGTGCCAGCAGCCCCCGGGCGGGGGCCTACACAGATACGCAGTATTTT.

The chain has TRBV6-1 and TRBJ2-7, with D maybe TRBD2 (6 bases). Per the germline V gene, CDR1 is MNHNS and CDR2 is SASEGT. V lost 2 bases and J 0 bases, leaving 11 bases between the germline ends. There are 15 residues in the CDR3. The CDR3 region is CASSESWGDSYEQYF. The DNA of the CDR3 is TGTGCCAGCAGTGAATCTTGGGGGGACTCCTACGAGCAGTACTTC.

The V call is TRBV6-6, the J call TRBJ2-1; D perhaps matches TRBD2 (5 bases). Germline values: CDR1 MNHNY, CDR2 SVGAGI (reference sequence). This CDR3 is 14 amino acids long. The V and J ends lost 7 bases and 0 bases respectively, with 10 bases between them. The CDR3 sequence: CASTGKSSYNEQFF. In nucleotides, the CDR3 is TGTGCCAGCACCGGGAAGAGCTCCTACAATGAGCAGTTCTTC.

CDR3 nucleotide sequence: TGTGCCAGCAGCCCGGGACAGGGAAGCGTTGAAAAACTGTTTTTT. Amino acid sequence: CASSPGQGSVEKLFF. V usage is TRBV7-2 and J usage is TRBJ1-4; TRBD1 matches at 9 bases. CDR3 size: 15 residues. Germline trimming cut 5 bases from V and 7 bases from J; bases unmatched to any gene: 8. Looked up from germline, CDR1 is SGHTA and CDR2 is FQGNSA.

This chain joins TRBV7-8 and TRBJ2-7; 9 nucleotides align to TRBD2. CDR3 length equals 15 residues. Germline CDR1 SGHVS, CDR2 FQNEAQ. Trimming cost V 0 bases and J 4 bases; bases outside gene matches: 4. The CDR3 bases are TGTGCCAGCAGCTTAGCGGGCGGGGGGGGTTACGAGCAGTACTTC. As protein: CASSLAGGGGYEQYF.

The genes are TRBV23-1 and TRBJ1-4; the match to TRBD1 covers 8 bases. TRBV23-1 is treated as an ORF (open reading frame) with a function not yet certain. This CDR3 is 19 amino acids long. With 0 bases clipped from V and 2 bases from J, the junction kept 11 bases outside the gene matches. The CDR3 is CASSQSGTDRERTNEKLFF. CDR3 nucleotide sequence: TGCGCCAGCAGTCAATCTGGCACGGACAGGGAGAGGACTAATGAAAAACTGTTTTTT.

CDR3 bases: TGTGCCAGCTCACCCGGGACTAGCGGGTTCCACACAGATACGCAGTATTTT. Translated: CASSPGTSGFHTDTQYF. This chain joins TRBV18 and TRBJ2-3; 12 bases line up with TRBD2. This CDR3 has 17 amino acids. The V gene end was trimmed by 3 bases and the J gene end by 2 bases; junction bases not matched to a gene: 6. The germline CDR1 and CDR2 sequences are KGHSH and LQKENI.

J is TRBJ1-1 and V is TRBV6-5; D is uncertain. Trimming took off 6 bases at V and 2 bases at J, with 16 bases between the two ends. The CDR3 length is 15 residues. Germline CDR1 is MNHEY and CDR2 is SVGAGI. CDR3 in amino acids: CASRDRERSNTEAFF. The CDR3 DNA follows: TGTGCCAGCAGGGATCGGGAACGGTCCAACACTGAAGCTTTCTTT.

The gene calls are TRBV5-4 and TRBJ1-2; the match to TRBD1 covers 7 bases. After removal of 6 bases from V and 7 bases from J, the junction contained 15 bases not matched to a gene. The germline gives CDR1 SGHNT, CDR2 YYREEE (reference sequence). CDR3 size: 15 residues. Written as DNA, the CDR3 is TGTGCCAGCACCAAAATCTCAGGGACAGTGATTGGCTACACCTTC. Its translation: CASTKISGTVIGYTF. Looking up the rest from reference TRBV5-4 and TRBJ1-2 gives the full variable domain: ETGVTQSPTHLIKTRGQQVTLRCSSQSGHNTVSWYQQALGQGPQFIFQYYREEENGRGNFPPRFSGLQFPNYSSELNVNALELDDSALYLCASTKISGTVIGYTFGSGTRLTVV.

J is TRBJ1-5 and V is TRBV27; maybe TRBD1 (5 bases). This CDR3 is built from 14 residues. Germline-derived CDR1 and CDR2 are MNHEY and SMNVEV (reference sequence). V was trimmed by 6 bases and J by 6 bases, leaving 15 bases between them. CDR3 sequence: CASSLTAFSQPQHF. The CDR3 DNA sequence: TGTGCCAGCAGCCTGACAGCATTTAGTCAGCCCCAGCATTTT.

The chain joins TRBV2 to TRBJ1-2; no reliable D call. The ends were cut back, 11 bases at V and 4 bases at J, with 11 bases in the middle. Germline CDR1 and CDR2: SNHLY and FYNNEI. CDR3 size: 11 residues. In DNA form, the CDR3 reads TGTGCCGGCCGGGAGGGCTATGGCTACACCTTC. It codes for CAGREGYGYTF.

The count of this clone is one. The V and J genes are TRBV19 and TRBJ1-6, with D possibly matching TRBD1 (6 bases). Germline lookup yields CDR1 LNHDA and CDR2 SQIVND (reference sequence). This CDR3 contains 17 residues. Trimming removed 6 bases from V and 0 bases from J, with 15 bases in between. Here the CDR3 DNA reads TGTGCCAGTAGGACGTCAGGGGACTACTCCTATAATTCACCCCTCCACTTT. Amino acid sequence: CASRTSGDYSYNSPLHF. Filled out from reference TRBV19 and TRBJ1-6, the complete variable domain reads DGGITQSPKYLFRKEGQNVTLSCEQNLNHDAMYWYRQDPGQGLRLIYYSQIVNDFQKGDIAEGYSVSREKKESFPLTVTSAQKNPTAFYLCASRTSGDYSYNSPLHFGNGTRLTVT.

The chain is built from TRBV28 and TRBJ2-7; 10 bases are shared with TRBD1. Germline V gene sequence: CDR1 MDHEN, CDR2 SYDVKM. The CDR3 sequence is 16 residues long. V lost 3 bases to trimming and J lost 5 bases; unmatched junction nucleotides: 10. The DNA of the CDR3 is TGTGCCAGCAGTTTCCCGGGACAGGGGACGACGCACGAGCAGTACTTC. The encoded protein is CASSFPGQGTTHEQYF.

The chain has TRBV2 and TRBJ1-5; D gene uncertain. The CDR3 consists of 15 residues. CDR1 and CDR2 from the germline V gene are SNHLY and FYNNEI. The V and J ends lost 6 bases and 0 bases respectively, with 12 bases between them. CDR3 coding DNA: TGTGCCAGCAGCCTGGGAGAGTATAGCAATCAGCCCCAGCATTTT. As protein: CASSLGEYSNQPQHF. Looking up the rest from reference TRBV2 and TRBJ1-5 gives the full variable domain: EPEVTQTPSHQVTQMGQEVILRCVPISNHLYFYWYRQILGQKVEFLVSFYNNEISEKSEIFDDQFSVERPDGSNFTLKIRSTKLEDSAMYFCASSLGEYSNQPQHFGDGTRLSIL.

The chain carries TRBV19 and TRBJ2-5; TRBD2 agrees at 10 bases. The germline V gene has CDR1 LNHDA and CDR2 SQIVND (reference sequence). Losses at the gene ends were 3 bases for V and 1 base for J; bases not matched to a gene: 8. There are 17 residues in the CDR3. CDR3 DNA sequence: TGTGCCAGTAGTATTTTTTCTCAGCGGGGGGGCCAAGAGACCCAGTACTTC. Residues: CASSIFSQRGGQETQYF.